These T cell receptor beta chains were read from a single sample in a study of shared clonotypes between healthy human individuals. Only in-frame clones appear in the TCRdb table, and some are missing; sequencing was by immunoSEQ multiplex PCR. The repertoire includes 400,000 to 600,000 clones, approximately 95% of them detected once, and under 0.065% sits in the top ten. What was sequenced was naive CD4+ T cells sorted from blood. These receptors all stem from a woman in her twenties or thirties in good health. CDR3s leave out the opening cysteine and the closing phenylalanine or tryptophan. A row's size may be missing; if present it is once, few, many or a size class.

j_gene: TRBJ1-2; v_gene: TRBV4-2; abundance: .; CDR3aa: ASSQEKPRTGESYGYT
j_gene: TRBJ2-7; v_gene: TRBV9; abundance: .; CDR3aa: ASSVGPGSSSSSYEQY
j_gene: TRBJ1-1; v_gene: TRBV6-4; abundance: .; CDR3aa: ASATGMNTEAF
j_gene: TRBJ1-5; v_gene: TRBV28; abundance: .; CDR3aa: ASSLYNWQGSNQPQH
j_gene: .; v_gene: TRBV28; abundance: .; CDR3aa: ASSLGQPEYSYEQY
j_gene: TRBJ2-5; v_gene: TRBV6-1; abundance: .; CDR3aa: ASSVQGQGLVETQY
j_gene: TRBJ2-6; v_gene: TRBV7-2; abundance: .; CDR3aa: ASSLAHRGLSGANVLT
j_gene: TRBJ1-1; v_gene: TRBV6-6; abundance: few; CDR3aa: ASSYDSNTEAF
j_gene: TRBJ1-3; v_gene: TRBV28; abundance: .; CDR3aa: ASSSPSGPSGNTIY
j_gene: TRBJ2-7; v_gene: TRBV10-1; abundance: .; CDR3aa: ASDIKLITYEQY
j_gene: TRBJ2-2; v_gene: TRBV28; abundance: .; CDR3aa: ASRLATGFTGELF
j_gene: TRBJ1-2; v_gene: TRBV4-2; abundance: once; CDR3aa: ASSPGDRVGDYGYT
j_gene: TRBJ2-5; v_gene: TRBV4-2; abundance: .; CDR3aa: ASSPERAYQETQY
j_gene: TRBJ2-7; v_gene: TRBV4-1; abundance: once; CDR3aa: ASSQAFPGTSGKGPSSYEQY
j_gene: TRBJ2-7; v_gene: TRBV5-4; abundance: .; CDR3aa: ASSFVADYEQY
j_gene: TRBJ2-7; v_gene: TRBV7-8; abundance: .; CDR3aa: ASSSTGEQY
j_gene: TRBJ1-1; v_gene: TRBV18; abundance: once; CDR3aa: ASSPFEPTGGNVPEAF
j_gene: TRBJ1-4; v_gene: TRBV5-1; abundance: .; CDR3aa: ASSLNTGANEKLF
j_gene: TRBJ2-7; v_gene: TRBV10-3; abundance: .; CDR3aa: AISEPGAGGSYEQY
j_gene: TRBJ1-3; v_gene: TRBV30; abundance: .; CDR3aa: AWRGTGFNSGNTIY
j_gene: TRBJ1-2; v_gene: TRBV30; abundance: few; CDR3aa: AWSVPGAVGGYT
j_gene: TRBJ2-7; v_gene: TRBV12-5; abundance: .; CDR3aa: ASGLARTGEQY
j_gene: TRBJ2-7; v_gene: TRBV5-1; abundance: .; CDR3aa: ASSFRTGPYEQY
j_gene: TRBJ2-7; v_gene: TRBV28; abundance: .; CDR3aa: ASSLGQGLDEQY
j_gene: TRBJ1-2; v_gene: TRBV29-1; abundance: .; CDR3aa: SAHGQGQDYGYT
j_gene: TRBJ2-4; v_gene: TRBV29-1; abundance: .; CDR3aa: SVAFGSAKNIQY
j_gene: TRBJ2-5; v_gene: TRBV4-1; abundance: .; CDR3aa: ASSQAQITETQY
j_gene: TRBJ2-1; v_gene: TRBV28; abundance: .; CDR3aa: ASVLDSYNEQF
j_gene: .; v_gene: TRBV9; abundance: .; CDR3aa: ASSVSGQSSYEQY
j_gene: TRBJ2-5; v_gene: TRBV18; abundance: .; CDR3aa: ASSPAYQETQY
j_gene: TRBJ2-3; v_gene: TRBV6-1; abundance: .; CDR3aa: ASSVSASRTGFGTRY
j_gene: TRBJ2-2; v_gene: TRBV7-8; abundance: .; CDR3aa: ASSSLPGQGYTGELF
j_gene: TRBJ1-4; v_gene: TRBV4-2; abundance: .; CDR3aa: ASSQDRQGASDEKLF
j_gene: TRBJ2-1; v_gene: TRBV28; abundance: .; CDR3aa: ASQVSSYNEQF
j_gene: TRBJ1-5; v_gene: TRBV5-1; abundance: .; CDR3aa: ASSLVRANQPQH
j_gene: TRBJ2-7; v_gene: TRBV5-1; abundance: once; CDR3aa: ASSTGLAGAYEQY
j_gene: TRBJ2-3; v_gene: TRBV27; abundance: .; CDR3aa: ASTPRLALGPDTQY
j_gene: TRBJ2-5; v_gene: TRBV7-9; abundance: .; CDR3aa: ASSLDGTSGQETQY
j_gene: TRBJ1-4; v_gene: TRBV27; abundance: .; CDR3aa: ASSLARQGARGFNEKLF
j_gene: TRBJ1-3; v_gene: TRBV10-1; abundance: once; CDR3aa: ASTKQGAVHGNTIY
j_gene: TRBJ2-3; v_gene: TRBV21-1; abundance: .; CDR3aa: ASSTHPDRPCSTDTQY
j_gene: TRBJ1-2; v_gene: TRBV19; abundance: .; CDR3aa: ASSTRGSGGYGYT
j_gene: TRBJ2-7; v_gene: TRBV25-1; abundance: .; CDR3aa: ASAPPERGTYEQY
j_gene: .; v_gene: TRBV15; abundance: once; CDR3aa: ATSRDFSLSSYEQY
j_gene: TRBJ2-5; v_gene: TRBV28; abundance: once; CDR3aa: ASSSAPISGQKETQY
j_gene: TRBJ2-6; v_gene: TRBV10-3; abundance: .; CDR3aa: AISSDGQGGSGANVLT
j_gene: TRBJ2-2; v_gene: TRBV5-1; abundance: .; CDR3aa: ASSWSGRGNTGELF
j_gene: TRBJ2-3; v_gene: TRBV5-1; abundance: .; CDR3aa: ASSLARDTDTQY
j_gene: TRBJ2-5; v_gene: TRBV5-1; abundance: .; CDR3aa: ASSYLTGEETQY